The 3 T cell receptor beta chains below all came from one sample that was sequenced in a study of T-cell reconstitution after alpha-beta-depleted transplantation in children. Preparation of the TCRbeta library was carried out with unique molecular identifiers. TCRdb independently ran MiXCR on the PCR reads; one entry per CDR3 protein. The sample includes some 300,000 distinct CDR3 sequences, approximately 7.3% of them seen just once. The antigens for these receptors are not known. Study-wide results and caveats: T-cell counts and diversity were attributed mostly to newly produced T cells one year after transplant.

This specimen consisted of peripheral blood, obtained 360 days after TCRalphabeta/CD19-depleted stem cell transplant. These receptors were obtained from a female patient between 2 and 15 years old who had a stem cell transplant for Fanconi anemia, so the T cells may come from the graft donor.

This clonotype was counted only a few times. The V gene is TRBV28, the J gene TRBJ1-4, with D unclear. The V gene lost 5 bases and the J gene lost 0 bases, with 7 bases spanning the gap. CDR3 length: 14 residues. Germline loops: CDR1 MDHEN, CDR2 SYDVKM. CDR3 nucleotides: TGTGCCAGCAGTCCGGGAACAACTAATGAAAAACTGTTTTTT. Translated: CASSPGTTNEKLFF.

The J gene is TRBJ2-5, the V gene TRBV20-1; 13 bases match TRBD2. V was clipped by 5 bases and J by 10 bases; unmatched bases: 34. Germline V gene data show CDR1 as DFQATT and CDR2 as SNEGSKA (reference sequence). This CDR3 is built from 22 residues. This chain's CDR3 is CSAQRPPGVTSGGDWGFLGQYF. The DNA for the CDR3 is TGCAGTGCTCAAAGGCCCCCCGGCGTCACTAGCGGGGGGGACTGGGGTTTTTTAGGCCAGTACTTC.

This clonotype was seen a handful of times. V is TRBV7-7 and J is TRBJ2-2, with TRBD1 matching 8 bases. This CDR3 has 17 residues. Losses at the gene ends were 1 base for V and 0 bases for J; bases not matched to a gene: 4. CDR1 is SSHAT, CDR2 FNYEAQ, per germline (reference sequence). Here the CDR3 reads CASSLGTGRTNTGELFF. The CDR3 bases are TGTGCCAGCAGCTTAGGGACAGGGAGGACGAACACCGGGGAGCTGTTTTTT. Full variable domain (missing parts from reference TRBV7-7 and TRBJ2-2): GAGVSQSPRYKVTKRGQDVTLRCDPISSHATLYWYQQALGQGPEFLTYFNYEAQPDKSGLPSDRFSAERPEGSISTLTIQRTEQRDSAMYRCASSLGTGRTNTGELFFGEGSRLTVL.